Sequencing of this TCR beta chain was carried out in a study of CD8 T cells in Susac syndrome. The ends were cut back, 4 bases at V and 6 bases at J, with 10 bases in the middle. The germline gives CDR1 MDHEN, CDR2 SYDVKM. The CDR3 loop spans 14 amino acids. Reverse transcription of roughly 0.45 to 1 ug RNA used random hexamers. TCRdb re-called the immunoSEQ multiplex PCR reads through MiXCR, storing one row per CDR3 protein. Among 210,000 or so distinct CDR3 sequences listed, about 95% were seen once. Sequenced: CD4+ T cells from PBMCs. The rearrangement uses TRBV28 and TRBJ1-6, with D maybe TRBD1 (5 bases). The receptor was derived from a human donor with Susac syndrome. Here the CDR3 DNA reads TGTGCCAGCAGTTCGGCAGGGAGTAATTCACCCCTCCACTTT. Translation gives CASSSAGSNSPLHF.